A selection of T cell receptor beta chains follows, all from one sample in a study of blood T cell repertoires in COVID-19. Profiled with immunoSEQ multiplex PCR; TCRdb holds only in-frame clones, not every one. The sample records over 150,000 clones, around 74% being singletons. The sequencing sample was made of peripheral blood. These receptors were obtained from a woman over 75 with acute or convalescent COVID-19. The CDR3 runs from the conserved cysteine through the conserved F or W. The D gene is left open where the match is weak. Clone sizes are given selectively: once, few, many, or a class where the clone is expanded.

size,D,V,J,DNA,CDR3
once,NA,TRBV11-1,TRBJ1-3,TGTGCCAGCGGGGGACACACAGGAAACACCATATATTTT,CASGGHTGNTIYF
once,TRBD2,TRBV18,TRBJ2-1,TGTGCCAGCTCCCTCCGGACTAGCGGGAATGAGCAGTTCTTC,CASSLRTSGNEQFF
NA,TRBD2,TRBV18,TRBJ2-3,TGTGCCAGCTCACTATCCGGACTAGCGGGGGAACGGGGTACGCAGTATTTT,CASSLSGLAGERGTQYF
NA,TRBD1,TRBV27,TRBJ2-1,TGTGCCAGCAGTAAAGGGGACAGGGCTAATGAGCAGTTCTTC,CASSKGDRANEQFF
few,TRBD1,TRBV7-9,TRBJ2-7,TGTGCCAGCAGCTCCATGACAGGGTACGAGCAGTACTTC,CASSSMTGYEQYF
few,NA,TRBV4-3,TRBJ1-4,TGCGCCAGCAGCCAAGATTCCGCCGCGGGGTGGGGTGGAACTAATGAAAAACTGTTTTTT,CASSQDSAAGWGGTNEKLFF
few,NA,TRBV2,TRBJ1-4,TGTGCCAGCAGTGTGTCACAGGGTACTGAAAAACTGTTTTTT,CASSVSQGTEKLFF
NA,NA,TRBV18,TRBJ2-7,TGTGCCAGCTCCCCCAGGACAGCAGAGAGCTCCTACGAGCAGTACTTC,CASSPRTAESSYEQYF
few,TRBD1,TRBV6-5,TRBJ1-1,TGTGCCAGCAGTTATGGACAGGGAAGCACTGAAGCTTTCTTT,CASSYGQGSTEAFF
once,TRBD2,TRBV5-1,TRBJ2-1,TGCGCCAGCAGCGCCCCCGGGACTAGGGGTGTGGATGAGCAGTTCTTC,CASSAPGTRGVDEQFF
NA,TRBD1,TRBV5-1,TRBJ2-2,TGCGCCAGCAGCTTAGGACAGGGTACCGCCGGGGAGCTGTTTTTT,CASSLGQGTAGELFF
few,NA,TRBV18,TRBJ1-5,TGTGCCAGCTCACCAGGCCGGAGTCAGCCCCAGCATTTT,CASSPGRSQPQHF
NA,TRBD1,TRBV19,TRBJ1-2,TGTGCCAGTAGAACTTCGACAGGGCCTAACTATGGCTACACCTTC,CASRTSTGPNYGYTF
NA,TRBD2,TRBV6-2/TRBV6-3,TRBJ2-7,TGTGCCAGCAGTCTTCGGACTAGCGGGATTATTGGGTACGAGCAGTACTTC,CASSLRTSGIIGYEQYF
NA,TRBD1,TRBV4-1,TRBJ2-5,TGCGCCAGCAGCCAAGAAAGGGGGCTTATTAGAGAGACCCAGTACTTC,CASSQERGLIRETQYF
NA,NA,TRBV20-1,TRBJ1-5,TGCAGTGCTAGTCGCGGGGGGCAGAGCAATCAGCCCCAGCATTTT,CSASRGGQSNQPQHF
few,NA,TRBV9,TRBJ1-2,TGTGCCAGCAGCGGAGGAAGGGGTCCTACACTGACCTGGGGCTACACCTTC,CASSGGRGPTLTWGYTF
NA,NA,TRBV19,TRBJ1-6,TGTGCCAGTAGTTCAGGGGCCACCTATAATTCACCCCTCCACTTT,CASSSGATYNSPLHF
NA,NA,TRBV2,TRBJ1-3,TGTGCCAGCGCCCATTTTAACAGGGATTTTGGAAACACCATATATTTT,CASAHFNRDFGNTIYF
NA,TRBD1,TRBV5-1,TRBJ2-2,TGCGCCAGCAGAGCGACCGGGACAGCGAACACCGGGGAGCTGTTTTTT,CASRATGTANTGELFF
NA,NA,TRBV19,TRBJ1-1,TGTGCCAGTAGTGTTAAGAACACTGAAGCTTTCTTT,CASSVKNTEAFF
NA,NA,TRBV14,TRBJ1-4,TGTGCCAGCAGCCCTCCTGGGGCTCGTGAAAAACTGTTTTTT,CASSPPGAREKLFF
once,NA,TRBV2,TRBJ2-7,TGTGCCAGCAGCAAGATGAGCGGGTCTGCCTACGAGCAGTACTTC,CASSKMSGSAYEQYF
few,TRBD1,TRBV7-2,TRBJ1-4,TGTGCCAGCAGCCTAGGACAGGGTGTTAGCGAAAAACTGTTTTTT,CASSLGQGVSEKLFF
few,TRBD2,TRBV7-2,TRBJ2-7,TGTGCCAGCAGCTTCCAGGGACTAGCGTCCGCCTACGAGCAGTACTTC,CASSFQGLASAYEQYF
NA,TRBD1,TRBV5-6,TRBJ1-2,TGTGCCAGCAGCTGGGACAGAGGTAACTATGGCTACACCTTC,CASSWDRGNYGYTF
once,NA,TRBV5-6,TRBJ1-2,TGTGCCAGCAGCTTGCGGGGGATAGGTGGCTACACCTTC,CASSLRGIGGYTF
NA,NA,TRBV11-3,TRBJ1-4,TGTGCCAGCAGCAAACAAGAAAAACTGTTTTTT,CASSKQEKLFF
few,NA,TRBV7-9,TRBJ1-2,TGTGCCAGCAGCCACCGGGACGGGGGTAACTATGGCTACACCTTC,CASSHRDGGNYGYTF
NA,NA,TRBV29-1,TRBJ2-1,TGCAGCGTTGACCCGGCGGCGTTAAGAACAGGGTCATATCATGAGCAGTTCTTC,CSVDPAALRTGSYHEQFF
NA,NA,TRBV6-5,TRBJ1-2,TGTGCCAGCAGTTACAGCCCCGACAGAAGCTATGGCTACACCTTC,CASSYSPDRSYGYTF
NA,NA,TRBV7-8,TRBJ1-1,TGTGCCAGCAGCTTAATGAATAACAGGATGAACACTGAAGCTTTCTTT,CASSLMNNRMNTEAFF
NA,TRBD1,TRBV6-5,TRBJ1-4,TGTGCCAGCGGCAAGACAGGGACTAATGAAAAACTGTTTTTT,CASGKTGTNEKLFF
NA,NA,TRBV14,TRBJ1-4,TGTGCCAGCAGCCAAGAAGCCCGAGACGGGAAGCGGAGAGAAAAACTGTTTTTT,CASSQEARDGKRREKLFF